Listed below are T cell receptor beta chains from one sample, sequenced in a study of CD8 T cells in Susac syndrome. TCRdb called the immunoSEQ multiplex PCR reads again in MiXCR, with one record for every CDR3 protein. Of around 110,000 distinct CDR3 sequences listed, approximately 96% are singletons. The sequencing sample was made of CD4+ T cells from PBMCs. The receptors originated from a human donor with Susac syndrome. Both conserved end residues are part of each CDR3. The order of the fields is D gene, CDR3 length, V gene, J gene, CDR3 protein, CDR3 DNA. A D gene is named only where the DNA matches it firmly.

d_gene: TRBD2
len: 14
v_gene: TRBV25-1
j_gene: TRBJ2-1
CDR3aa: CASSLLARDNEQFF
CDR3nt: TGTGCCAGCAGTCTACTAGCGAGAGACAATGAGCAGTTCTTC

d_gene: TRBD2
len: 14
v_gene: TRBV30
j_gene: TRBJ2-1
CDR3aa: CAWSVGTSYNEQFF
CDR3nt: TGTGCCTGGAGTGTTGGGACTAGTTACAATGAGCAGTTCTTC

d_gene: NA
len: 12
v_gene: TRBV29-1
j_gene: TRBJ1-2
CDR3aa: CSVENWEKSYTF
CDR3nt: TGCAGCGTTGAAAACTGGGAGAAGAGCTACACCTTC

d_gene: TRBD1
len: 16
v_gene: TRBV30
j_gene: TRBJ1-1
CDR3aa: CAWIGTGGSRGTEAFF
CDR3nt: TGTGCCTGGATCGGGACAGGGGGCTCTCGGGGCACTGAAGCTTTCTTT

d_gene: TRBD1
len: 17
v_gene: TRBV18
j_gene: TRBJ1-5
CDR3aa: CASGSTGGAGGNQPQHF
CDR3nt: TGTGCCAGCGGATCTACAGGGGGCGCCGGGGGTAATCAGCCCCAGCATTTT

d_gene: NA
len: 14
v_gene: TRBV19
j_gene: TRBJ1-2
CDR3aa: CASTPPGTLYGYTF
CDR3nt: TGTGCCAGTACCCCCCCAGGCACCCTTTATGGCTACACCTTC

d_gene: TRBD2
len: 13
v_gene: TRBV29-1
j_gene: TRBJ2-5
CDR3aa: CSVLTSGRETQYF
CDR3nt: TGCAGCGTACTAACTAGCGGACGGGAGACCCAGTACTTC

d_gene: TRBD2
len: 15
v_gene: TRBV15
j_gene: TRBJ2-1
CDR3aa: CATSSGTSGNNEQFF
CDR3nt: TGTGCCACCAGCAGCGGGACTAGCGGTAACAATGAGCAGTTCTTC

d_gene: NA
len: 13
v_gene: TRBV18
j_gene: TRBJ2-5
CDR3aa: CASSRDFQETQYF
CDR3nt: TGTGCCAGCTCACGGGACTTCCAAGAGACCCAGTACTTC

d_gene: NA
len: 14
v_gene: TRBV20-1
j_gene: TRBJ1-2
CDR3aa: CSARDDFNEGGYTF
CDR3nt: TGCAGTGCTAGAGATGACTTTAACGAGGGTGGCTACACCTTC

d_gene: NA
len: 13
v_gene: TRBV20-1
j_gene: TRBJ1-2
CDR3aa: CSAREGPNYGYTF
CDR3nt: TGCAGTGCTAGAGAGGGTCCGAACTATGGCTACACCTTC

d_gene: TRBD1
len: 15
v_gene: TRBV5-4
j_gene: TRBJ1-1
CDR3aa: CASSLALGGFTEAFF
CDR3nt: TGTGCCAGCAGCTTGGCCCTAGGGGGCTTCACTGAAGCTTTCTTT

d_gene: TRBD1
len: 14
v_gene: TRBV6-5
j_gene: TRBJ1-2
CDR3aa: CASSYGRTGYGYTF
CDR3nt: TGTGCCAGCAGTTACGGTCGGACAGGCTATGGCTACACCTTC

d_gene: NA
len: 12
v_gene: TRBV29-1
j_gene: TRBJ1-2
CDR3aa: CSARTEFYGYTF
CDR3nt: TGCAGCGCCCGGACAGAATTCTATGGCTACACCTTC